This TCR beta chain was identified during a study of preoperative IRX-2 immunotherapy in early breast cancer. This clone was picked up one time. As for treatment: preoperative locoregional IRX-2 cytokine immunotherapy. The germline gives CDR1 SGHNT, CDR2 YENEEA. The CDR3 totals 15 residues. The junction had 9 bases not matched to a gene; V was cut back by 6 bases and J by 5 bases. Libraries were prepared by immunoSEQ multiplex PCR; TCRdb keeps only in-frame clonotypes and omits some of them. The sample has about 3,600 clones, 75% to 90% seen once. This clonotype was obtained from a human donor with breast cancer. The source was tumor tissue, collected before IRX-2 immunotherapy. This rearrangement joins TRBV11-3 to TRBJ1-5; 8 bases align to TRBD1. The CDR3 DNA sequence: TGTGCCAGCAGTGGGACAGGACCGGGTGATCAGCCCCAGCATTTT. Translation gives CASSGTGPGDQPQHF. Drawing the rest from reference TRBV11-3 and TRBJ1-5, the complete variable domain is EAGVVQSPRYKIIEKKQPVAFWCNPISGHNTLYWYLQNLGQGPELLIRYENEEAVDDSQLPKDRFSAERLKGVDSTLKIQPAELGDSAVYLCASSGTGPGDQPQHFGDGTRLSIL.